This entry lists 29 T cell receptor beta chains sequenced from one sample in a study of identifying expanded T cells in peripheral blood. Method: immunoSEQ multiplex PCR; TCRdb's copy keeps in-frame clones and lacks some. The table lists about 110,000 clones, roughly 91% of them singletons. Sequenced: blood. These receptors all come from a person aged 18 to 75 in good health.

The CDR3 protein is CASSEGQNYGYTF. In DNA, the CDR3 is TGTGCCAGCAGTGAGGGACAGAACTATGGCTACACCTTC. The chain combines TRBV6-5 with TRBJ1-2, with TRBD1 identical over 7 bases. Germline CDR1 reads MNHEY; CDR2 reads SVGAGI. J was trimmed by 2 bases and V by 5 bases; bases with no gene match: 2. This CDR3 has 13 residues.

This clone came up once. The genes are TRBV7-2 and TRBJ2-5; either TRBD1 or TRBD2 may supply D (5 bases each). CDR1 is SGHTA, CDR2 FQGNSA, per germline. The CDR3 is 17 amino acids. The V gene lost 0 bases and the J gene lost 5 bases, with 19 bases spanning the gap. For the CDR3, the DNA is TGTGCCAGCAGCTTAGCGGGGCCGACGCTTGGCGGGGAGACCCAGTACTTC. Translated, it gives CASSLAGPTLGGETQYF.

This chain connects TRBV2 to TRBJ2-1; perhaps TRBD2 as D (6 bases). The V end was cut by 5 bases, the J end by 6 bases, with 8 bases between. From germline, CDR1 is SNHLY and CDR2 FYNNEI. This CDR3 contains 12 residues. DNA of the CDR3: TGTGCCAGCAGTCGGGACTTCAATGAGCAGTTCTTC. Translated, it gives CASSRDFNEQFF.

The rearrangement links TRBV6-1 to TRBJ1-2; TRBD1 aligns across 9 bases. The CDR3 has 13 amino acids. J was trimmed by 2 bases and V by 6 bases; bases with no gene match: 1. Germline assignment: CDR1 MNHNS and CDR2 SASEGT. CDR3: CASSGQGNYGYTF. The DNA of the CDR3 is TGTGCCAGCAGCGGACAGGGGAACTATGGCTACACCTTC.

The chain employs TRBV27 and TRBJ2-7, with TRBD1 identical over 7 bases. Germline V lookup: CDR1 MNHEY, CDR2 SMNVEV (reference sequence). J gave up 7 bases and V 4 bases, and 4 bases lay outside the gene matches. The CDR3 extends over 12 amino acids. As DNA, the CDR3 is TGTGCCAGCAGTTACGACAGGGTGGAGCAGTACTTC. This gives the protein CASSYDRVEQYF.

V and J are TRBV6-5 and TRBJ2-1, with 8 nucleotides matching TRBD2. Per germline, CDR1 MNHEY and CDR2 SVGAGI. J was trimmed by 5 bases and V by 4 bases; bases with no gene match: 7. This CDR3 has 15 amino acids. The chain's CDR3 is CASSSRRGADNEQFF. CDR3 bases: TGTGCCAGCAGTTCCCGGCGGGGGGCAGACAATGAGCAGTTCTTC.

The chain links TRBV7-6 to TRBJ2-7, with 8 positions matching TRBD1. The germline V gene encodes CDR1 SGHVS and CDR2 FNYEAQ. This CDR3 is built from 15 residues. After removal of 3 bases from V and 3 bases from J, the junction contained 7 bases not matched to a gene. Here the CDR3 DNA reads TGTGCCAGCAGCTTCCAGGGGGCAAGCGTCTACGAGCAGTACTTC. This translates into CASSFQGASVYEQYF.

V is TRBV27 and J is TRBJ1-6; 7 positions agree with TRBD1. CDR3 length equals 14 residues. The germline gives CDR1 MNHEY, CDR2 SMNVEV (reference sequence). V lost 6 bases and J lost 7; bases outside the gene matches: 6. In nucleotides, the CDR3 is TGTGCCAGCAGCCCCGGGACAGTGAATTCACCCCTCCACTTT. Translating it yields CASSPGTVNSPLHF.

Only a few counts were recorded for this clone. V and J are TRBV2 and TRBJ2-2, with D perhaps TRBD1 or TRBD2 (7 bases each). The CDR3 loop spans 15 amino acids. V was trimmed by 3 bases and J by 4 bases, leaving 12 bases between them. Germline CDR1 and CDR2: SNHLY and FYNNEI. The CDR3 here is CASSETGRGTGELFF. The CDR3 DNA sequence: TGTGCCAGCAGTGAGACAGGGAGGGGCACCGGGGAGCTGTTTTTT.

V gene TRBV5-6 combines with J gene TRBJ2-1; 10 nucleotides match TRBD1. The CDR3 covers 15 residues. From germline, CDR1 is SGHDT and CDR2 YYEEEE. V shed 5 bases and J 9 bases; nucleotides not matched to a gene: 11. This CDR3 reads CASSSPGQGFGEQFF. The DNA of the CDR3 is TGTGCCAGCAGTTCCCCGGGACAGGGGTTTGGTGAGCAGTTCTTC. The full variable domain, with the rest looked up from reference TRBV5-6 and TRBJ2-1, is DAGVTQSPTHLIKTRGQQVTLRCSPKSGHDTVSWYQQALGQGPQFIFQYYEEEERQRGNFPDRFSGHQFPNYSSELNVNALLLGDSALYLCASSSPGQGFGEQFFGPGTRLTVL.

The chain carries TRBV11-2 and TRBJ1-5; perhaps TRBD1 as D (5 bases). The germline gives CDR1 SGHAT, CDR2 FQNNGV. Trimming cost V 5 bases and J 7 bases, with 15 bases left between them. The CDR3 runs to 14 residues. This CDR3 is CASSRGGMGQPQHF. The CDR3 nucleotides are TGTGCCAGCAGCCGGGGGGGGATGGGACAGCCCCAGCATTTT.

The chain carries TRBV6-5 and TRBJ2-7, with D perhaps TRBD2 (6 bases). The CDR3 runs 12 residues. CDR1 is MNHEY and CDR2 is SVGAGI in the germline V gene. V lost 6 bases to trimming and J lost 5 bases, with 11 bases between them. CDR3 region: CASRAGSDEQYF. The CDR3 DNA follows: TGTGCCAGCAGGGCGGGGTCTGACGAGCAGTACTTC.

The chain carries TRBV6-1 and TRBJ1-1, with D possibly being TRBD1 (5 bases). Germline values: CDR1 MNHNS, CDR2 SASEGT. V gave up 10 bases and J gave up 5 bases, with 14 bases separating them. CDR3 length equals 12 residues. The CDR3 DNA is TGTGCCACCGGGACGGTAGGAACTGAAGCTTTCTTT. It encodes CATGTVGTEAFF.

This clone occurred once. V is TRBV6-1 and J is TRBJ1-2; D unresolved. Trimming pared 5 bases from V and 3 bases from J, leaving 10 bases between. Germline CDR1 MNHNS, CDR2 SASEGT. The CDR3 totals 13 residues. CDR3 bases: TGTGCCAGCAGTCCCCTACCGGACTATGGCTACACCTTC. Translated, it gives CASSPLPDYGYTF.

J is TRBJ1-2 and V is TRBV29-1, with TRBD1 as a possible D gene (5 bases). In germline, CDR1 is SQVTM, CDR2 ANQGSEA. This CDR3 spans 15 amino acids. Deletions cut 5 bases from V and 4 bases from J, with 20 bases between. The CDR3 DNA follows: TGCAGCGTTTCCCTTTTGACAGCGGTTGCCTATGGCTACACCTTC. This codes for CSVSLLTAVAYGYTF.

The V gene is TRBV7-9, the J gene TRBJ2-4; the D is unclear. V lost 3 bases to trimming and J lost 0 bases, with 15 bases between them. The CDR3 sequence is 17 residues long. Germline V gives CDR1 SEHNR, CDR2 FQNEAQ (reference sequence). The CDR3 sequence is CASSLEPEVVAKNIQYF. The DNA of the CDR3 is TGTGCCAGCAGCTTGGAGCCGGAAGTAGTAGCCAAAAACATTCAGTACTTC.

The chain carries TRBV11-2 and TRBJ2-7, with D tentatively TRBD2 (6 bases). CDR1 and CDR2 (germline): SGHAT, FQNNGV. CDR3 length equals 14 residues. The V end was cut by 6 bases, the J end by 0 bases, with 12 bases between. CDR3 residues: CASSTAGISYEQYF. The DNA of the CDR3 is TGTGCCAGCAGTACGGCGGGAATCTCCTACGAGCAGTACTTC.

This chain connects TRBV5-1 to TRBJ2-3; tentatively, D is TRBD1 or TRBD2 (5 bases each). V lost 4 bases and J 5 bases, leaving 17 bases between the germline ends. The V gene's germline CDR1 is SGHRS and CDR2 YFSETQ. The CDR3 is 15 residues long. Here the CDR3 DNA reads TGCGCCAGCAGCCCGGGACCAATTTCCGGAGATACGCAGTATTTT. Translated: CASSPGPISGDTQYF.

The CDR3 DNA follows: TGTGCCAGCAGGCAATCCACCGGGACAGGGGGGGAGGAGCAGTACTTC. Translation: CASRQSTGTGGEEQYF. This chain connects TRBV28 to TRBJ2-7, with 11 bases matching TRBD1. With V trimmed by 6 bases and J by 7 bases, 14 bases remained unmatched. The V gene's germline CDR1 is MDHEN and CDR2 SYDVKM. The CDR3 is 16 residues long.

The genes are TRBV11-2 and TRBJ2-1; 9 bases are shared with TRBD2. V lost 4 bases and J lost 10; bases outside the gene matches: 11. CDR1 and CDR2 (germline): SGHAT, FQNNGV. The CDR3 runs to 15 residues. DNA of the CDR3: TGTGCCAGCAGCTCATCATTAGCGGGGGCGACGGAGCAGTTCTTC. It encodes CASSSSLAGATEQFF.

This sequence joins TRBV27 and TRBJ2-3; 8 bases fit TRBD1. The CDR3 sequence is 18 residues long. With 3 bases clipped from V and 2 bases from J, the junction kept 13 bases outside the gene matches. The germline CDR1 and CDR2 sequences are MNHEY and SMNVEV (reference sequence). CDR3 coding DNA: TGTGCCAGCAGTTTGGGGCGACAGGGGTCATTATTCACAGATACGCAGTATTTT. Protein product: CASSLGRQGSLFTDTQYF.

The CDR3 DNA sequence: TGTGCCTGGAGTGTCACGTATGAGCAGTTCTTC. Translated, it gives CAWSVTYEQFF. This chain connects TRBV30 to TRBJ2-1; D call uncertain. V was clipped by 0 bases and J by 8 bases, with 5 bases between them. This CDR3 comprises 11 residues. Germline V gene data show CDR1 as GTSNPN and CDR2 as SVGIG (reference sequence).

V and J are TRBV27 and TRBJ1-1, with TRBD1 matching over 8 bases. Germline V gene data show CDR1 as MNHEY and CDR2 as SMNVEV (reference sequence). V shed 8 bases and J 6 bases; nucleotides not matched to a gene: 11. The CDR3 is 14 amino acids. This chain's CDR3 is CASRSPQGAAEAFF. Written as DNA, the CDR3 is TGTGCCAGCCGTAGTCCTCAGGGGGCTGCTGAAGCTTTCTTT.

The gene calls are TRBV5-1 and TRBJ2-3; D gene unclear. V was pared by 0 bases and J by 0 bases, with 5 bases between. The germline CDR1 and CDR2 sequences are SGHRS and YFSETQ. This CDR3 has 14 residues. CDR3 nucleotides: TGCGCCAGCAGCTTGGCGGCGAGCACAGATACGCAGTATTTT. Encoded protein: CASSLAASTDTQYF.

Points on this clone: At one boundary the junction diverges from the germline segment, which might be a read error. The rearrangement links TRBV7-6 to TRBJ1-5; D is ambiguous. The CDR3 loop spans 13 amino acids. Germline assignment: CDR1 SGHVS and CDR2 FNYEAQ. This chain's CDR3 is CASSQGLNQPQHF. CDR3 DNA sequence: TGCGCCAGCAGCCAAGGCCTGAATCAGCCCCAGCATTTT.

This rearrangement joins TRBV4-3 to TRBJ2-7; TRBD1 matches at 9 bases. Germline CDR1 is LGHNA and CDR2 is YSLEER. This CDR3 has 14 amino acids. Trimming removed 1 base from V and 7 bases from J; junction bases left unmatched: 5. The CDR3 reads CASSQGTGVGEQYF. CDR3 coding DNA: TGCGCCAGCAGCCAAGGGACAGGGGTAGGGGAGCAGTACTTC.

The J gene is TRBJ2-3, the V gene TRBV28; D possibly matches TRBD1 or TRBD2 (5 bases each). This CDR3 is 16 amino acids long. The V end lost 3 bases, the J end lost 3 bases, and 16 bases lay between the germline ends. The germline V gene encodes CDR1 MDHEN and CDR2 SYDVKM. The CDR3 bases are TGTGCCAGCAGTTTGCCCACCCGGGGACGTACAGATACGCAGTATTTT. This sequence encodes CASSLPTRGRTDTQYF.

The chain carries TRBV7-9 and TRBJ2-7; D tentatively reads TRBD1 or TRBD2 (7 bases each). The CDR3 totals 14 residues. V was clipped by 5 bases and J by 9 bases, with 20 bases between them. From germline, CDR1 is SEHNR and CDR2 FQNEAQ (reference sequence). The CDR3 loop is CASSPDPQGRGQYF. CDR3 nucleotide sequence: TGTGCCAGCAGCCCTGACCCACAGGGGAGGGGGCAGTACTTC.

The chain combines TRBV4-1 with TRBJ1-4, with 8 bases identical to TRBD1. The CDR3 is 13 residues long. V was pared by 2 bases and J by 14 bases, with 7 bases of the junction left unmatched. CDR1 MGHRA and CDR2 YSYEKL come from the germline V gene. The CDR3 DNA follows: TGCGCCAGCAGCCAATTGGACAGGGCGAACCTGTTTTTT. As protein: CASSQLDRANLFF.